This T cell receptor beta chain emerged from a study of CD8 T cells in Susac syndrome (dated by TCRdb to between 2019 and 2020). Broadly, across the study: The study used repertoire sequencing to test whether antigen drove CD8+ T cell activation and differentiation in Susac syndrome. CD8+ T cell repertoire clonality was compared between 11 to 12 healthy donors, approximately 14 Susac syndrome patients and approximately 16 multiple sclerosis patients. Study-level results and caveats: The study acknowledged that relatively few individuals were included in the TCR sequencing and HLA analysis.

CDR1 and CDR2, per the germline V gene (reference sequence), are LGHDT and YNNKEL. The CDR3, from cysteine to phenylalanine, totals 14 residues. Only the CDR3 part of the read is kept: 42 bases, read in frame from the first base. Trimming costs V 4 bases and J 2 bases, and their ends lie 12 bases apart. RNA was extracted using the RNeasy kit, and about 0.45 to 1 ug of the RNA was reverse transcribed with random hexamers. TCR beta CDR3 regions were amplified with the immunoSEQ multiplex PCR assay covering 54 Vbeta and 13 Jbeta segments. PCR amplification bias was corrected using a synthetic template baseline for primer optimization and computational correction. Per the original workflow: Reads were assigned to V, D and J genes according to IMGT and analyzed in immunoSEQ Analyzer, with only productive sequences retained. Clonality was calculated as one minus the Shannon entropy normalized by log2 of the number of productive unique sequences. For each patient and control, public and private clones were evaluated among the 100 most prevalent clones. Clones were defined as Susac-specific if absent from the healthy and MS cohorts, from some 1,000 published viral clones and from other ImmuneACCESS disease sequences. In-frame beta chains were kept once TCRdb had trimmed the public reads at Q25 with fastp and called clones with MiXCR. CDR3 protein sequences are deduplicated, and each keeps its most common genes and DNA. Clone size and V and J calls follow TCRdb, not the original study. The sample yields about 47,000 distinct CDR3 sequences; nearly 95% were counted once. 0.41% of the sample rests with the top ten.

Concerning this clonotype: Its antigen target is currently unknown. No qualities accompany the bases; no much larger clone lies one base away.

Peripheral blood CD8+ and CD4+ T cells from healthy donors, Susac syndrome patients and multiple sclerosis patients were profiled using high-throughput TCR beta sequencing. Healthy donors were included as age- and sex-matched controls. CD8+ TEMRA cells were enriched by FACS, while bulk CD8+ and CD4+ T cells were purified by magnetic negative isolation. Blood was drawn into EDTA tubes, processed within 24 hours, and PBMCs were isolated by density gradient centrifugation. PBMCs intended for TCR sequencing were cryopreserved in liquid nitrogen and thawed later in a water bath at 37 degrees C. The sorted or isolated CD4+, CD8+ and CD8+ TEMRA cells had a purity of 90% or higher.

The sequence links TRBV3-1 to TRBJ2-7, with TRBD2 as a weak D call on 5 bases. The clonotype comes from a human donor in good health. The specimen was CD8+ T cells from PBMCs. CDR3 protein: CASSLADGTYEQYF. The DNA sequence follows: TGTGCCAGCAGCCTTGCCGACGGGACCTACGAGCAGTACTTC.